Following are 19 T cell receptor beta chains from one sample sequenced in a study of CD4+ T cells in melanoma. Profiled with immunoSEQ multiplex PCR; TCRdb holds only in-frame clones, not every one. The table lists about 55,000 clones, roughly three quarters of them singletons. The specimen was tumor tissue. Receptor source: a human donor with melanoma.

This chain joins TRBV28 and TRBJ1-1; D perhaps matches TRBD1 (5 bases). Looked up from germline, CDR1 is MDHEN and CDR2 is SYDVKM. CDR3 length: 15 amino acids. Trimming shortened V by 5 bases and J by 1 base, and 14 bases separated the two germline ends. The CDR3 DNA follows: TGTGCCAGCAGTACCCAGGGAGTAGGGAACACTGAAGCTTTCTTT. Its protein product is CASSTQGVGNTEAFF.

The rearrangement links TRBV20-1 to TRBJ2-1; D unresolved. The CDR3 totals 11 residues. Germline V lookup: CDR1 DFQATT, CDR2 SNEGSKA (reference sequence). The V gene lost 2 bases and the J gene lost 7 bases, with 6 bases spanning the gap. CDR3 sequence reads: CSARLGNEQFF. In nucleotides, the CDR3 is TGCAGTGCTAGATTAGGTAATGAGCAGTTCTTC.

This chain links TRBV19 with TRBJ2-3; D possibly uses TRBD1 or TRBD2 (5 bases each). V was trimmed by 7 bases and J by 2 bases, leaving 13 bases between them. The CDR3 loop spans 14 amino acids. Germline V CDR1 and CDR2: LNHDA, SQIVND (reference sequence). The CDR3 is CASMGPGPTDTQYF. CDR3 DNA sequence: TGTGCCAGTATGGGCCCGGGACCCACAGATACGCAGTATTTT.

This chain joins TRBV9 and TRBJ2-2; D is tentatively TRBD1 or TRBD2 (5 bases each). The germline gives CDR1 SGDLS, CDR2 YYNGEE. CDR3 length: 14 residues. V lost 4 bases, J lost 5 bases, and 12 bases lay in between. CDR3 sequence: CASSTFGGTGELFF. CDR3 in DNA: TGTGCCAGCAGCACCTTTGGGGGTACCGGGGAGCTGTTTTTT.

The chain is built from TRBV7-6 and TRBJ1-5; D perhaps matches TRBD1 (6 bases). This CDR3 region has 14 residues. Trimming removed 5 bases from V and 6 bases from J, with 14 bases in between. Germline CDR1 SGHVS, CDR2 FNYEAQ. The CDR3 is CASSRGGLSQPQHF. The CDR3 DNA is TGTGCCAGCAGCCGGGGGGGGCTGAGTCAGCCCCAGCATTTT.

The genes are TRBV7-9 and TRBJ1-2; D is uncertain. This CDR3 spans 10 amino acids. V lost 3 bases to trimming and J lost 8 bases, with 4 bases between them. Germline values: CDR1 SEHNR, CDR2 FQNEAQ (reference sequence). CDR3 bases: TGTGCCAGCAGCTTGGGGGGCTACACCTTC. As protein: CASSLGGYTF.

The V gene is TRBV7-2, the J gene TRBJ1-1, with a tentative D call TRBD1 (6 bases). Germline lookup yields CDR1 SGHTA and CDR2 FQGNSA. V was shortened by 5 bases and J by 9 bases, with 10 bases between the two germline ends. CDR3 length: 11 residues. CDR3 DNA: TGTGCCAGCAGCCCGACAGGAAAAGCTTTCTTT. Its protein product is CASSPTGKAFF.

This clone was seen a handful of times. This chain uses TRBV19 with TRBJ1-1; a weak D match, TRBD1 (5 bases). The CDR3 length is 13 residues. The germline V gene has CDR1 LNHDA and CDR2 SQIVND (reference sequence). The V end lost 8 bases, the J end lost 2 bases, and 12 bases lay between the germline ends. CDR3 DNA sequence: TGTGCCAGTCGATTCCAGGGTAACACTGAAGCTTTCTTT. Its protein is CASRFQGNTEAFF.

This rearrangement joins TRBV4-2 to TRBJ1-1; 10 nucleotides line up with TRBD1. CDR3 length: 15 residues. The germline gives CDR1 LGHNA, CDR2 YNFKEQ. Unmatched junction bases numbered 2, after V lost 0 bases and J lost 4 bases. Here the CDR3 DNA reads TGTGCCAGCAGCCAAGAGAGACAGGGGGCCACTGAAGCTTTCTTT. The encoded protein is CASSQERQGATEAFF.

The chain couples TRBV6-6 to TRBJ2-7, with D perhaps TRBD1 (5 bases). The length of the CDR3 is 10 residues. The germline gives CDR1 MNHNY, CDR2 SVGAGI (reference sequence). The CDR3 nucleotides read TGTGCCAGCAGCAGTGACAGACTGTGGGTC. Protein sequence: CASSSDRLWV.

This clone was found many times. The chain joins TRBV13 to TRBJ2-7; D remains unclear. Germline V gene lookup returns CDR1 PRHDT and CDR2 FYEKMQ (reference sequence). The CDR3 is 12 amino acids. Trimming left V 5 bases short and J 3 bases short, with 8 bases between. The CDR3 region is CASSPNNYEQYF. CDR3 nucleotides: TGTGCCAGCAGCCCAAACAACTACGAGCAGTACTTC.

The chain carries TRBV30 and TRBJ1-6; D gene ambiguous. The CDR3 has 15 residues. Germline V gene lookup returns CDR1 GTSNPN and CDR2 SVGIG (reference sequence). Deletions cut 0 bases from V and 6 bases from J, with 12 bases between. The CDR3 DNA reads TGTGCCTGGAGTGTAAACTCCCTCTTTAATTCACCCCTCCACTTT. Its protein product is CAWSVNSLFNSPLHF. Filled out from reference TRBV30 and TRBJ1-6, the complete variable domain reads SQTIHQWPATLVQPVGSPLSLECTVEGTSNPNLYWYRQAAGRGLQLLFYSVGIGQISSEVPQNLSASRPQDRQFILSSKKLLLSDSGFYLCAWSVNSLFNSPLHFGNGTRLTVT.

The gene calls are TRBV21-1 and TRBJ2-7; TRBD2 is the table's D call and was not checked against the DNA. TRBV21-1 is shown as a pseudogene. There are 15 residues in the CDR3. For the CDR3, the DNA is TGTGCCAGCAGCAAATGGGGAGGGTTAGCCTACGAGCAGTACTTC. Translating gives CASSKWGGLAYEQYF.

This clone was picked up many times. This chain joins TRBV5-5 and TRBJ2-3; D not resolved. CDR3 size: 11 residues. Looked up from germline, CDR1 is SGHKS and CDR2 is YYEKEE (reference sequence). Between the trimmed V and J ends, which lost 4 bases and 2 bases, there was a span of 2 bases. The CDR3 DNA reads as TGTGCCAGCAGCCACACAGATACGCAGTATTTT. Amino acids: CASSHTDTQYF.

This chain connects TRBV7-2 to TRBJ2-2; 11 positions match TRBD1. Germline V gene data show CDR1 as SGHTA and CDR2 as FQGNSA. The CDR3 is 16 residues long. Trimming took 1 base from V and 4 from J; bases not matched to a gene: 2. CDR3 sequence: CASSLGDRGVTGELFF. DNA of the CDR3: TGTGCCAGCAGCTTAGGGGACAGGGGGGTCACCGGGGAGCTGTTTTTT.

This sequence joins TRBV5-1 and TRBJ2-7; D is unresolved. Trimming removed 0 bases from V and 5 bases from J, with 3 bases in between. This CDR3 is built from 11 residues. Germline V gives CDR1 SGHRS, CDR2 YFSETQ. DNA of the CDR3: TGCGCCAGCAGCTTGGCCAACGAGCAGTACTTC. This gives the protein CASSLANEQYF.

CDR3 bases: TGTGCCAGCAGTTTCCCCTTCCCGGTAGAAAAACTGTTTTTT. Protein product: CASSFPFPVEKLFF. The chain couples TRBV28 to TRBJ1-4, with D unclear. From germline, CDR1 is MDHEN and CDR2 SYDVKM. This CDR3 contains 14 residues. Trimming left V 3 bases short and J 8 bases short, with 13 bases between.

The chain has TRBV5-1 and TRBJ1-3; D unresolved. The CDR3 contains 16 residues. Trimming pared 4 bases from V and 4 bases from J, leaving 18 bases between. Germline assignment: CDR1 SGHRS and CDR2 YFSETQ. DNA of the CDR3: TGCGCCAGCAGCGCCATCCCTACGAACCCCGGAAACACCATATATTTT. Protein: CASSAIPTNPGNTIYF.

This sequence joins TRBV11-1 and TRBJ2-7; weak D call: TRBD2 (6 bases). Trimming pared 1 base from V and 5 bases from J, leaving 12 bases between. CDR1 and CDR2 from the germline V gene are SGHAT and FQDESV (reference sequence). CDR3 length equals 14 residues. CDR3 nucleotides: TGTGCCAGCAGCTTAGAGGGCAGGAGGGACGAGCAGTACTTC. Residues: CASSLEGRRDEQYF.